The sequence of this T cell receptor beta chain was determined in a study of T cell changes during pregnancy in multiple sclerosis. Repertoires were generated with immunoSEQ multiplex PCR, while TCRdb's copy carries only in-frame clones and drops some. The sample records about 99,000 clones, about 90% being singletons. The CDR3 is 14 residues long. V gave up 4 bases and J gave up 10 bases; unmatched junction bases: 10. The germline CDR1 and CDR2 sequences are SGHRS and YFSETQ. The genes are TRBV5-1 and TRBJ1-4, with 7 bases fitting TRBD1. Sequences were derived from peripheral blood, sampled after pregnancy. The source of this sequence is a female donor with multiple sclerosis, enrolled in a pregnancy study. Here the CDR3 DNA reads TGCGCCAGCAGCCGGGAGGGGACAGAGGCAAAACTGTTTTTT. This codes for CASSREGTEAKLFF.